The next 14 T cell receptor beta chains were all read from a single sample in a study of T cells in Graves' hyperthyroidism and ophthalmopathy. Authors of the study amplified TCR beta CDR3 regions from RNA transcripts. With the HTBI primer set, the TCR CDR3 went through a first round of RT-PCR. TCRdb recomputed calls from the multiplex PCR reads with MiXCR, one row per CDR3 protein. Of 300,000 to 400,000 distinct CDR3 sequences listed, around 23% are singletons. Material: blood. Receptors were obtained from a woman aged 45 to 65 with Graves' hyperthyroidism.

V is TRBV28 and J is TRBJ2-1; 12 positions agree with TRBD2. The junction had 6 bases not matched to a gene; V was cut back by 5 bases and J by 4 bases. CDR1 MDHEN and CDR2 SYDVKM come from the germline V gene. The CDR3 has 16 amino acids. CDR3 residues: CASSQWTSGTYNEQFF. Here the CDR3 DNA reads TGTGCCAGCAGTCAGTGGACTAGCGGGACTTACAATGAGCAGTTCTTC. The complete variable domain, with remaining parts taken from reference TRBV28 and TRBJ2-1, reads DVKVTQSSRYLVKRTGEKVFLECVQDMDHENMFWYRQDPGLGLRLIYFSYDVKMKEKGDIPEGYSVSREKKERFSLILESASTNQTSMYLCASSQWTSGTYNEQFFGPGTRLTVL.

The sample holds many counts of this clonotype. A much larger clone lies one base from this, so it may be a read error. The genes are TRBV12-3 or TRBV12-4 and TRBJ2-1, with D uncertain. Deletions cut 6 bases from V and 8 bases from J, with 29 bases between. This CDR3 is built from 18 residues. This chain's CDR3 is CASSLESWPPGRVDEQFF. The CDR3, as DNA: TGTGCCAGCAGCCTTGAGAGCTGGCCCCCGGGCCGTGTGGATGAGCAGTTCTTC.

This clonotype was detected a few times. The chain joins TRBV12-3 or TRBV12-4 to TRBJ2-7; tentative D call: TRBD1 (6 bases). This CDR3 is 15 amino acids long. V lost 4 bases, J lost 3 bases, and 16 bases lay in between. The CDR3 spells CASSSPSRGIYEQYF. The CDR3 region has the DNA TGTGCCAGCAGTTCCCCATCCAGGGGAATCTACGAGCAGTACTTC.

The sample holds one count of this clonotype. This chain joins TRBV27 and TRBJ2-5; D unclear. The CDR3 runs to 12 residues. V dropped 3 bases and J dropped 5 bases, with 7 bases sitting between them. CDR1 and CDR2 (germline): MNHEY, SMNVEV (reference sequence). The CDR3 DNA is TGTGCCAGCAGTTTCGATAGGGAGACCCAGTACTTC. Translating it yields CASSFDRETQYF.

The table lists this clonotype with many counts. This CDR3 reads CSARGGRQAYEQYF. CDR3 in DNA: TGCAGTGCTAGAGGGGGTAGACAAGCCTACGAGCAGTACTTC. The genes are TRBV20-1 and TRBJ2-7; D unresolved. Trimming pared 1 base from V and 2 bases from J, leaving 12 bases between. Germline CDR1 DFQATT, CDR2 SNEGSKA (reference sequence). The length of the CDR3 is 14 residues.

CDR3 DNA sequence: TGTGCCAGTAGTAAACAAGACAGGGTGGGTCAGCCCCAGCATTTT. Translating gives CASSKQDRVGQPQHF. V gene TRBV19 combines with J gene TRBJ1-5, with 7 bases that match TRBD1. The CDR3 covers 15 residues. Germline CDR1 and CDR2: LNHDA and SQIVND (reference sequence). With 4 bases clipped from V and 6 bases from J, the junction kept 9 bases outside the gene matches.

There are many counts of this clonotype. CDR3 protein: CSASFRTNEQYF. CDR3 sequence (DNA): TGCAGTGCTAGTTTTCGGACAAACGAGCAGTACTTC. The chain joins TRBV20-1 to TRBJ2-7, with a weak D call TRBD1 (5 bases). This CDR3 has 12 amino acids. V was pared by 3 bases and J by 5 bases, with 11 bases between. Germline loops: CDR1 DFQATT, CDR2 SNEGSKA (reference sequence).

The chain employs TRBV7-9 and TRBJ1-2, with D perhaps matching TRBD1 (5 bases). The CDR3 consists of 14 residues. V lost 0 bases and J 4 bases, leaving 9 bases between the germline ends. The germline V gene encodes CDR1 SEHNR and CDR2 FQNEAQ (reference sequence). The CDR3 sequence: CASSLAEGIYGYTF. The CDR3 DNA reads TGTGCCAGCAGCTTAGCGGAGGGGATCTATGGCTACACCTTC.

This clonotype was counted at least ten times. This chain joins TRBV7-9 and TRBJ2-5; 10 positions match TRBD2. The ends lost 1 base at V and 4 bases at J; junction bases unmatched: 9. CDR1 is SEHNR, CDR2 FQNEAQ, per germline (reference sequence). The CDR3 extends over 17 amino acids. The CDR3 loop is CASSLDAAGGPRETQYF. For the CDR3, the DNA is TGTGCCAGCAGCTTAGATGCAGCGGGAGGGCCGCGAGAGACCCAGTACTTC.

This clonotype occurred many times. The rearrangement links TRBV2 to TRBJ2-5; D remains ambiguous. V was clipped by 1 base and J by 7 bases, with 10 bases between them. The CDR3 covers 13 residues. The V gene's germline CDR1 is SNHLY and CDR2 FYNNEI. The CDR3 DNA reads as TGTGCCAGCAGTGAAGGCCAACTCGGGACCCAGTACTTC. Translating gives CASSEGQLGTQYF.

This clonotype appeared many times. This chain links TRBV6-1 with TRBJ1-6; tentatively, D is TRBD1 (6 bases). V was shortened by 4 bases and J by 7 bases, with 17 bases between the two germline ends. CDR1 and CDR2 (germline): MNHNS, SASEGT. This CDR3 has 16 residues. Written as DNA, the CDR3 is TGTGCCAGCAGTGTCCCCCTACAGGGAAAGAATTCACCCCTCCACTTT. It yields the protein CASSVPLQGKNSPLHF.

V is TRBV2 and J is TRBJ2-3; the D is unclear. Trimming cost V 1 base and J 2 bases, with 7 bases left between them. From germline, CDR1 is SNHLY and CDR2 FYNNEI. This CDR3 is 14 amino acids long. DNA of the CDR3: TGTGCCAGCAGTGAAGGATTGACCACAGATACGCAGTATTTT. Residues: CASSEGLTTDTQYF.

This clonotype has at least ten counts. This chain links TRBV7-6 with TRBJ1-5; 8 bases are shared with TRBD1. The CDR3 covers 15 residues. V gave up 3 bases and J gave up 8 bases; unmatched junction bases: 9. Germline V gene sequence: CDR1 SGHVS, CDR2 FNYEAQ. This CDR3 is CASSLKDREREPQHF. The CDR3 DNA reads as TGTGCCAGCAGCTTGAAGGACAGGGAAAGAGAGCCCCAGCATTTT.

The rearrangement joins TRBV5-8 to TRBJ2-5; D tentatively reads TRBD1 or TRBD2 (5 bases each). Trimming took off 4 bases at V and 5 bases at J, with 15 bases between the two ends. The CDR3 spans 14 residues. Germline V gene data show CDR1 as SGHTS and CDR2 as YDEGEE. CDR3 coding DNA: TGTGCCAGCAGCCTCGGGACCTACGGGGAGACCCAGTACTTC. Its protein product is CASSLGTYGETQYF.